The sample holds one count of the clone carrying this TCR beta chain. This specimen comes from a study of shared T cell receptors in the human thymus. CDR3 length equals 10 residues. Trimming stripped 0 bases from V and 9 bases from J, with 6 bases between. The germline CDR1 and CDR2 sequences are DFQATT and SNEGSKA (reference sequence). Profiled with immunoSEQ multiplex PCR; TCRdb holds only in-frame clones, not every one. The sample holds about 380,000 clones, just under 95% seen once. This receptor was taken from a human donor. This rearrangement joins TRBV20-1 to TRBJ2-7; D call uncertain. The material sequenced was thymocytes. The CDR3 DNA sequence: TGCAGTGCTAGAGACCTAGGGCAGTACTTC. It yields the protein CSARDLGQYF.